A selection of T cell receptor beta chains follows, all from one sample in a study of T cells in narcolepsy. Assay used: immunoSEQ multiplex PCR; TCRdb lists only in-frame clones, some missing. The sample records tens of thousands of clones, about 81% being singletons. Sequencing input: CD45RA- memory CD4+ T cells from PBMCs. The receptors come from a human donor with narcolepsy. The CDR3 runs from the conserved cysteine through the conserved F or W. The order of the fields is D gene, clone size, J gene, V gene, CDR3 protein, CDR3 DNA. The D gene is left open where the match is weak. Clone size is given for some rows only: seen once, a few or many times, or a class if the clone is expanded.

>NA|NA|TRBJ1-5|TRBV19
CASSILSGTDNQPQHF
TGTGCCAGTAGTATTCTGTCAGGGACGGACAATCAGCCCCAGCATTTT
>TRBD2|NA|TRBJ2-1|TRBV5-1
CASSPGTSAYNEQFF
TGCGCCAGCAGCCCCGGGACTAGCGCGTACAATGAGCAGTTCTTC
>NA|NA|TRBJ2-2|TRBV11-2
CASSFSFRGRPNTGELFF
TGTGCCAGCAGCTTTTCATTCCGGGGTAGACCGAACACCGGGGAGCTGTTTTTT
>NA|NA|TRBJ2-4|TRBV30
CAWREAPAKNIQYF
TGTGCCTGGAGGGAAGCCCCGGCCAAAAACATTCAGTACTTC
>NA|few|TRBJ1-3|TRBV6-1
CASSEAGISGNTIYF
TGTGCCAGCAGTGAGGCTGGGATTTCTGGAAACACCATATATTTT
>TRBD1|NA|TRBJ2-7|TRBV6-6
CASTRDRGLHEQYF
TGTGCCAGCACCAGGGACAGGGGGCTCCACGAGCAGTACTTC
>TRBD2|NA|TRBJ2-7|TRBV9
CASSRGGIEQYF
TGTGCCAGCTCTCGGGGGGGTATCGAGCAGTACTTC
>NA|NA|TRBJ1-1|TRBV13
CASSLIGRLGTEAFF
TGTGCCAGCAGCTTAATAGGCAGATTGGGCACTGAAGCTTTCTTT
>TRBD2|NA|TRBJ2-1|TRBV9
CASSVGLAGNNEQFF
TGTGCCAGCAGCGTGGGACTAGCGGGGAACAATGAGCAGTTCTTC
>TRBD1|NA|TRBJ2-5|TRBV19
CASSTDRGETQYF
TGTGCCAGTAGTACGGACAGGGGAGAGACCCAGTACTTC
>TRBD2|NA|TRBJ2-1|TRBV7-2
CASSPPAGVEQFF
TGTGCCAGCAGCCCCCCTGCGGGGGTTGAGCAGTTCTTC
>NA|NA|TRBJ1-2|TRBV5-1
CASSLAGLHYGYTF
TGTGCCAGCAGCTTGGCCGGACTGCACTATGGCTACACCTTC
>NA|NA|TRBJ2-1|TRBV28
CASSPGHRSSYNEQFF
TGTGCCAGCAGCCCGGGACACCGGAGCTCCTACAATGAGCAGTTCTTC
>NA|NA|TRBJ2-7|TRBV5-6
CASNWQASYEQYF
TGTGCCAGCAATTGGCAGGCCTCCTACGAGCAGTACTTC
>NA|NA|TRBJ2-5|TRBV11-3
CASSLGGDRQETQYF
TGTGCCAGCAGCTTAGGCGGGGACAGACAAGAGACCCAGTACTTC
>NA|NA|TRBJ2-1|TRBV30
CAWALGGHNEQFF
TGTGCCTGGGCTCTAGGCGGACACAATGAGCAGTTCTTC
>TRBD1|NA|TRBJ1-2|TRBV19
CASSWTGGKEGYTF
TGTGCCAGTAGCTGGACAGGGGGGAAAGAAGGCTACACCTTC
>TRBD1|NA|TRBJ2-1|TRBV19
CASKGQGSYNEQFF
TGTGCCAGTAAGGGACAGGGCTCCTACAATGAGCAGTTCTTC
>NA|NA|TRBJ1-1|TRBV5-1
CASSYGVSEAFF
TGCGCCAGCAGCTATGGGGTTTCTGAAGCTTTCTTT
>NA|NA|TRBJ1-4|TRBV5-4
CASSLGGATNEKLFF
TGTGCCAGCAGCTTGGGCGGGGCGACTAATGAAAAACTGTTTTTT
>NA|NA|TRBJ2-2|TRBV15
CATSLEFANTGELFF
TGTGCCACCAGCCTCGAGTTCGCGAACACCGGGGAGCTGTTTTTT
>NA|NA|TRBJ1-2|TRBV7-2
CASSLGPAYGYTF
TGTGCCAGCAGCTTAGGCCCAGCCTATGGCTACACCTTC
>NA|NA|TRBJ2-5|TRBV5-4
CASSLELTQETQYF
TGTGCCAGCAGCTTGGAACTAACCCAAGAGACCCAGTACTTC
>NA|NA|TRBJ2-2|TRBV19
CASSIRETGELFF
TGTGCCAGTAGTATCAGGGAAACCGGGGAGCTGTTTTTT
>NA|NA|TRBJ2-7|TRBV4-3
CASSQDSGTRAEQYF
TGCGCCAGCAGCCAAGACTCAGGTACCCGCGCCGAGCAGTACTTC
>NA|NA|TRBJ1-1|TRBV7-3
CASSFSARGEAFF
TGTGCCAGCAGCTTTTCCGCAAGGGGTGAAGCTTTCTTT
>NA|NA|TRBJ2-5|TRBV7-2
CASRVEGPAQETQYF
TGTGCCAGCAGGGTAGAGGGGCCAGCCCAAGAGACCCAGTACTTC
>TRBD2|NA|TRBJ2-1|TRBV5-1
CASSLGSAGASDGEQFF
TGCGCCAGCAGCTTGGGTTCTGCGGGAGCGTCCGACGGTGAGCAGTTCTTC
>TRBD2|NA|TRBJ2-3|TRBV6-6
CASLAGYTDTQYF
TGTGCCAGCCTAGCGGGCTACACAGATACGCAGTATTTT
>NA|NA|TRBJ1-3|TRBV5-6
CASSFDSSGNTIYF
TGTGCCAGCAGCTTTGACAGCTCTGGAAACACCATATATTTT
>NA|few|TRBJ1-4|TRBV10-3
CATTLGANEKLFF
TGTGCCACGACCCTCGGCGCTAATGAAAAACTGTTTTTT
>NA|NA|TRBJ1-4|TRBV7-9
CASSHGPQGLATNEKLFF
TGTGCCAGCAGCCACGGCCCCCAAGGACTTGCAACTAATGAAAAACTGTTTTTT
>NA|NA|TRBJ2-3|TRBV18
CASSPPADTDTQYF
TGTGCCAGCTCACCACCGGCGGACACAGATACGCAGTATTTT
>NA|NA|TRBJ2-7|TRBV18
CASSTEISSYEQYF
TGTGCCAGCTCAACAGAGATTAGCTCCTACGAGCAGTACTTC
>NA|NA|TRBJ1-3|TRBV11-3
CAQGRGSFSGNTIYF
TGTGCCCAAGGTCGAGGTTCTTTCTCTGGAAACACCATATATTTT
>TRBD1|once|TRBJ2-1|TRBV4-3
CASSRSQGDVQFF
TGCGCCAGCAGCCGCTCACAGGGGGATGTGCAGTTCTTC
>NA|NA|TRBJ2-7|TRBV14
CASSQALPGRDYEQYF
TGTGCCAGCAGCCAAGCCCTCCCAGGGCGGGACTACGAGCAGTACTTC
>NA|NA|TRBJ2-5|TRBV7-6
CASSQGGSGTQETQYF
TGTGCCAGCAGCCAGGGGGGTAGCGGGACGCAAGAGACCCAGTACTTC
>NA|few|TRBJ1-4|TRBV2
CASRGGPNEKLFF
TGTGCCAGCCGGGGGGGGCCCAATGAAAAACTGTTTTTT
>NA|NA|TRBJ2-2|TRBV5-1
CASSLDKASELFF
TGCGCCAGCAGCTTGGATAAGGCGTCGGAGCTGTTTTTT
>NA|NA|TRBJ2-7|TRBV6-1
CASSEFPGSNEQYF
TGTGCCAGCAGTGAATTTCCTGGGTCTAACGAGCAGTACTTC
>NA|NA|TRBJ1-4|TRBV30
CAWSGGAGPSSEKLFF
TGTGCCTGGAGTGGGGGTGCGGGTCCTTCCTCCGAAAAACTGTTTTTT
>TRBD1|NA|TRBJ2-1|TRBV7-2
CASSIGQGSNEQFF
TGTGCCAGCAGCATCGGACAGGGAAGCAATGAGCAGTTCTTC
>TRBD1|few|TRBJ1-4|TRBV27
CASSLWGGGTGVAELFF
TGTGCCAGCAGTTTATGGGGGGGTGGGACAGGGGTCGCGGAACTGTTTTTT
>NA|NA|TRBJ1-1|TRBV5-1
CASSLSGKNTEAFF
TGCGCCAGCAGCTTGTCCGGGAAGAACACTGAAGCTTTCTTT
>NA|NA|TRBJ1-1|TRBV4-3
CASSQEESGLKAFF
TGCGCCAGCAGCCAAGAGGAAAGTGGCCTCAAAGCTTTCTTT
>TRBD1|NA|TRBJ2-7|TRBV4-3
CASSHSPGGPYEQYF
TGCGCCAGCAGCCACTCACCAGGGGGACCCTACGAGCAGTACTTC
>NA|NA|TRBJ2-2|TRBV2
CASSMDGGTGELFF
TGTGCCAGCAGCATGGACGGTGGCACCGGGGAGCTGTTTTTT
>NA|NA|TRBJ1-1|TRBV11-2
CASSLHRNTEAFF
TGTGCCAGCAGCTTACACAGGAACACTGAAGCTTTCTTT
>NA|few|TRBJ2-7|TRBV6-1
CASSDRGYSYEQYF
TGTGCCAGCAGTGACCGGGGGTACTCCTACGAGCAGTACTTC
>NA|NA|TRBJ1-2|TRBV4-3
CASSQDLQGPRYTF
TGCGCCAGCAGCCAAGATCTGCAGGGGCCGAGATACACCTTC
>NA|few|TRBJ1-1|TRBV2
CASSEEGDSEAFF
TGTGCCAGCAGTGAAGAGGGCGATTCCGAAGCTTTCTTT
>TRBD1|few|TRBJ1-2|TRBV6-5
CASSSALLGQLYGYTF
TGTGCCAGCAGTTCCGCCCTTTTGGGACAGCTGTATGGCTACACCTTC
>TRBD2|NA|TRBJ2-7|TRBV9
CASSVDGRTYEQYF
TGTGCCAGCAGCGTAGACGGGAGGACCTACGAGCAGTACTTC
>NA|NA|TRBJ2-2|TRBV7-2
CASSFLTGRTRRELFF
TGTGCCAGCAGCTTTTTAACGGGCCGAACGCGGAGGGAGCTGTTTTTT
>NA|NA|TRBJ1-1|TRBV19
CASSMGGSPYTEAFF
TGTGCCAGTAGTATGGGTGGCAGTCCGTACACTGAAGCTTTCTTT
>NA|NA|TRBJ2-5|TRBV5-1
CASSLDGSRQETQYF
TGCGCCAGCAGCTTGGACGGGAGCCGACAAGAGACCCAGTACTTC
>NA|NA|TRBJ2-7|TRBV5-4
CASSLEVGEQYF
TGTGCCAGCAGCCTAGAGGTGGGCGAGCAGTACTTC
>TRBD2|NA|TRBJ2-7|TRBV19
CASSIGASGGSSYEQYF
TGTGCCAGTAGTATAGGGGCCAGCGGGGGGAGCTCCTACGAGCAGTACTTC
>NA|NA|TRBJ1-1|TRBV5-1
CASSSQGGSEAFF
TGCGCCAGCAGCTCCCAGGGCGGATCTGAAGCTTTCTTT